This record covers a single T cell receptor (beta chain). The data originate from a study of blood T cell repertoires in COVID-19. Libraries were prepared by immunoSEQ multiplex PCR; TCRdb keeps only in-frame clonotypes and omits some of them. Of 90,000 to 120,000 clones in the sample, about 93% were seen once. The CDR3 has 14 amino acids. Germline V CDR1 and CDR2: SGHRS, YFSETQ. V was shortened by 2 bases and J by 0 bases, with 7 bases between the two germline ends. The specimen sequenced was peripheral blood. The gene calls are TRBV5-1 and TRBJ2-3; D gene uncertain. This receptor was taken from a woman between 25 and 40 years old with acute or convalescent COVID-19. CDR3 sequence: CASSLSRSTDTQYF. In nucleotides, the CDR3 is TGCGCCAGCAGCTTATCGCGGAGCACAGATACGCAGTATTTT.